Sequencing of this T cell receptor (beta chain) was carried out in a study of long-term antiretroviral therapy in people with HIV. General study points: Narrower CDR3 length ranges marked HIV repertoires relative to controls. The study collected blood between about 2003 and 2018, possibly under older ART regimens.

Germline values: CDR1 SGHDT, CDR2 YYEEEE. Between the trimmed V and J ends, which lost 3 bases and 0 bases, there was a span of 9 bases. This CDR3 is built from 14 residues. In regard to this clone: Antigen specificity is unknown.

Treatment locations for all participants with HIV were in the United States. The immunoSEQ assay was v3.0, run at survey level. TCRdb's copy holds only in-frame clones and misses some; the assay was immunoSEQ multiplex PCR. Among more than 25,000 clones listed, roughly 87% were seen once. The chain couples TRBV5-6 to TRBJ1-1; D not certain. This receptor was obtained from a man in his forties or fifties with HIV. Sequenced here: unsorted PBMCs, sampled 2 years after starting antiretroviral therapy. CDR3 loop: CASSWVQMNTEAFF. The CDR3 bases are TGTGCCAGCAGCTGGGTACAGATGAACACTGAAGCTTTCTTT.